This passage covers 6 T cell receptor beta chains from one sample sequenced in a study of yellow fever vaccine responses in identical twins. MiXCR, applied by TCRdb to the RT-PCR reads, yields one record per CDR3 protein. The sample lists around 1,700 distinct CDR3 sequences, 70% to 90% occurring once. The sequenced sample was T cells from blood (PBMCs), unsorted or a sorted subset (not recorded which), obtained before or after yellow fever vaccination (not recorded which). Receptors were obtained from a woman aged 18 to 35 who received the yellow fever vaccine.

The sample holds a few counts of this clonotype. V gene TRBV28 combines with J gene TRBJ1-2; D is undetermined. Germline CDR1 and CDR2: MDHEN and SYDVKM. Between the trimmed V and J ends, which lost 3 bases and 2 bases, there was a span of 7 bases. The CDR3 has 13 amino acids. CDR3 nucleotide sequence: TGTGCCAGCAGTTTTGGGAAGAACTATGGCTACACCTTC. Residues: CASSFGKNYGYTF.

J is TRBJ2-4 and V is TRBV11-1, with D maybe TRBD1 (5 bases). Per germline, CDR1 SGHAT and CDR2 FQDESV (reference sequence). The CDR3 totals 15 residues. Trimming took 4 bases from V and 10 from J, leaving 20 bases between them. The CDR3, as DNA: TGTGCCAGCAGCTATGGCCCTACAGGTGCACCAATTCAGTACTTC. Translated: CASSYGPTGAPIQYF.

The chain employs TRBV2 and TRBJ2-1; no reliable D call. Germline assignment: CDR1 SNHLY and CDR2 FYNNEI. The CDR3 loop spans 13 amino acids. V was shortened by 7 bases and J by 6 bases, with 13 bases between the two germline ends. This CDR3 reads CASTTTRSNEQFF. In nucleotides, the CDR3 is TGTGCCAGCACCACCACGAGGTCCAATGAGCAGTTCTTC.

This rearrangement joins TRBV20-1 to TRBJ2-3; no clear D. The CDR3 runs 13 residues. CDR1 and CDR2 (germline): DFQATT, SNEGSKA (reference sequence). Trimming removed 1 base from V and 1 base from J, with 6 bases in between. CDR3 in DNA: TGCAGTGCTAGAGTGCCGGGCACAGATACGCAGTATTTT. The encoded protein is CSARVPGTDTQYF.

This clonotype appeared once. V and J are TRBV3-1 and TRBJ2-7, with 11 bases aligning to TRBD2. Looked up from germline, CDR1 is LGHDT and CDR2 is YNNKEL (reference sequence). The CDR3 has 18 amino acids. J gave up 3 bases and V 4 bases, and 14 bases lay outside the gene matches. The CDR3 DNA sequence: TGTGCCAGCAGCCGGATGAGACCGGGACTAGCGGTAAACTACGAGCAGTACTTC. Translating gives CASSRMRPGLAVNYEQYF.

The chain couples TRBV2 to TRBJ2-5; D not resolved. The CDR3 consists of 14 residues. Between the trimmed V and J ends, which lost 2 bases and 0 bases, there was a span of 7 bases. CDR1 and CDR2 from the germline V gene are SNHLY and FYNNEI. The DNA of the CDR3 is TGTGCCAGCAGTGAATCGTCGTACCAAGAGACCCAGTACTTC. The encoded protein is CASSESSYQETQYF. Supplemented by reference TRBV2 and TRBJ2-5, the full variable domain reads EPEVTQTPSHQVTQMGQEVILRCVPISNHLYFYWYRQILGQKVEFLVSFYNNEISEKSEIFDDQFSVERPDGSNFTLKIRSTKLEDSAMYFCASSESSYQETQYFGPGTRLLVL.